This TCR beta chain was captured by sequencing in a study of shared clonotypes between healthy human individuals. Points from the study as a whole: Collection of samples was limited to blood; tissue repertoires likely differ.

CD8 cells classed as naive were CD45RO-negative and positively selected for CCR7, excluding terminally differentiated effector memory CD45RA+ cells. The CDR3 extends over 15 amino acids. Germline V CDR1 and CDR2: SGHTA, FQGNSA. V was clipped by 1 base and J by 3 bases, with 13 bases between them. Sequencing was performed with immunoSEQ multiplex PCR; in TCRdb, only in-frame clones are kept and a portion is missing. The table lists about 2.1 million clones, just under 95% of them singletons. As concerns this clone: Its antigen is undetermined.

Sequencing used naive CD8+ T cells from PBMCs. The gene calls are TRBV7-2 and TRBJ2-7; D may be TRBD1 (6 bases). The TCR was taken from a man aged 18 to 35 in good health. Some clones in this sample may be carry-over from other donors' samples. The CDR3 is CASSLGGPGDYEQYF. The CDR3 DNA follows: TGTGCCAGCAGCTTAGGGGGGCCCGGGGACTACGAGCAGTACTTC.